This T cell receptor (beta chain) was sequenced in a study of shared clonotypes between healthy human individuals. CDR3 length equals 15 residues. CDR1 is LNHNV and CDR2 is YYDKDF in the germline V gene (reference sequence). The V end lost 5 bases, the J end lost 0 bases, and 11 bases lay between the germline ends. The test was conducted at deep level. Authors' processing steps: Because ImmunoSEQ provided only junction sequences with no quality scores, the filtering differed. Some clones are missing from TCRdb's copy, which holds only in-frame ones; the method was immunoSEQ multiplex PCR. The V and J calls and clone size are taken from that table; D and trimming were inferred from the DNA. Seen here are around 1.9 million clones, approximately 94% observed once, and the top ten hold 1.5% to 2%. CD45RO negativity and positive selection for CCR7 defined naive CD8 cells, a population that excluded terminally differentiated effector memory CD45RA+ cells.

The material sequenced was naive CD8+ T cells from PBMCs. This chain links TRBV15 with TRBJ2-4, with D perhaps TRBD1 or TRBD2 (5 bases each). The receptor was isolated from a man younger than 30 in good health. Some clones in this sample may be carry-over from other donors' samples. DNA for the CDR3: TGTGCCACCAGCTTCTTGAGGGGAGCCAAAAACATTCAGTACTTC. It translates to CATSFLRGAKNIQYF.